Each of the 18 T cell receptor beta chains below was sequenced from the same sample in a study of T cells in Graves' hyperthyroidism and ophthalmopathy. RNA transcripts were the template for amplifying TCR beta CDR3 regions. HTBI primers were employed in a first-round RT-PCR of the TCR CDR3. MiXCR was run by TCRdb on the multiplex PCR reads, yielding one entry per CDR3 protein. The sample lists hundreds of thousands of distinct CDR3 sequences; about 22% were seen once. Sequenced: blood. These receptors all come from an older woman with Graves' ophthalmopathy.

V and J are TRBV30 and TRBJ2-7; possible D gene TRBD2, 5 bases. The germline gives CDR1 GTSNPN, CDR2 SVGIG (reference sequence). Trimming took 0 bases from V and 6 from J, leaving 9 bases between them. The CDR3 spans 12 residues. The CDR3: CAWSVSSVEQYF. As DNA, the CDR3 is TGTGCCTGGAGTGTAAGTAGCGTCGAGCAGTACTTC. Full variable domain (outside the CDR3, taken from reference TRBV30 and TRBJ2-7): SQTIHQWPATLVQPVGSPLSLECTVEGTSNPNLYWYRQAAGRGLQLLFYSVGIGQISSEVPQNLSASRPQDRQFILSSKKLLLSDSGFYLCAWSVSSVEQYFGPGTRLTVT.

V usage is TRBV28 and J usage is TRBJ2-5, with TRBD1 as a possible D gene (6 bases). Between the trimmed V and J ends, which lost 3 bases and 5 bases, there was a span of 25 bases. This CDR3 is built from 18 residues. Looked up from germline, CDR1 is MDHEN and CDR2 is SYDVKM. The CDR3 nucleotides are TGTGCCAGCAGTTTCTTAGTATACAGGGCAAAGGGTTTTGAGACCCAGTACTTC. It specifies CASSFLVYRAKGFETQYF.

The CDR3 DNA reads as TGTGCCAGCAGGTTGGGGGGCGGGAGGAGAGTTGATACGCAGTATTTT. Amino acid sequence: CASRLGGGRRVDTQYF. V is TRBV28 and J is TRBJ2-3, with TRBD2 matching over 8 bases. CDR3 size: 16 residues. CDR1 is MDHEN, CDR2 SYDVKM, per germline. V was clipped by 6 bases and J by 6 bases; unmatched bases: 14.

This clonotype was seen many times. This chain connects TRBV3-1 to TRBJ1-2; 8 bases agree with TRBD1. The CDR3 loop spans 14 amino acids. V trimming: 4 bases; J trimming: 2 bases; junction bases outside the gene matches: 3. Per the germline V gene, CDR1 is LGHDT and CDR2 is YNNKEL (reference sequence). CDR3 in DNA: TGTGCCAGCAGCCCACGACAGGGGAACTATGGCTACACCTTC. This gives the protein CASSPRQGNYGYTF.

This clonotype was observed many times. This chain links TRBV11-2 with TRBJ2-7; TRBD1 might be the D (5 bases). This CDR3 is built from 17 residues. Trimming pared 2 bases from V and 6 bases from J, leaving 23 bases between. CDR1 and CDR2 from the germline V gene are SGHAT and FQNNGV. CDR3 sequence: CASSLIPSFPGPTEQYF. The DNA for the CDR3 is TGTGCCAGCAGCTTAATTCCTTCGTTTCCAGGGCCAACCGAGCAGTACTTC.

This clonotype was counted at least ten times. The J gene is TRBJ2-1, the V gene TRBV2, with unresolved D. The CDR3 spans 13 residues. Between the trimmed V and J ends, which lost 3 bases and 9 bases, there was a span of 12 bases. The germline V gene encodes CDR1 SNHLY and CDR2 FYNNEI. The CDR3, as DNA: TGTGCCAGCAGTGACTTAGTTTACTTTGAGCAGTTCTTC. This encodes CASSDLVYFEQFF.

This chain uses TRBV4-1 with TRBJ2-1; D uncertain. The CDR3 has 15 amino acids. CDR1 is MGHRA and CDR2 is YSYEKL in the germline V gene. The V gene lost 4 bases and the J gene lost 8 bases, with 18 bases spanning the gap. CDR3 sequence: CASSPPGRGRDEQFF. The CDR3 nucleotides read TGCGCCAGCAGCCCCCCCGGCCGCGGTAGGGATGAGCAGTTCTTC.

In this sample, this clonotype turned up a few times. J is TRBJ2-3 and V is TRBV19; D uncertain. The CDR3 is 17 residues long. Germline CDR1 LNHDA, CDR2 SQIVND (reference sequence). Deletions cut 4 bases from V and 0 bases from J, with 17 bases between. CDR3 DNA: TGTGCCAGTAGTAACCTGGGTTCGGGCGGCAGCACAGATACGCAGTATTTT. This gives the protein CASSNLGSGGSTDTQYF. Variable domain in full (rest from reference TRBV19 and TRBJ2-3): DGGITQSPKYLFRKEGQNVTLSCEQNLNHDAMYWYRQDPGQGLRLIYYSQIVNDFQKGDIAEGYSVSREKKESFPLTVTSAQKNPTAFYLCASSNLGSGGSTDTQYFGPGTRLTVL.

The chain uses TRBV9 and TRBJ1-1, with 7 bases identical to TRBD1. CDR3 size: 15 residues. V gave up 4 bases and J gave up 3 bases; unmatched junction bases: 9. The germline gives CDR1 SGDLS, CDR2 YYNGEE. CDR3 nucleotide sequence: TGTGCCAGCAGCCTAACCGGGACAGATTACACTGAAGCTTTCTTT. Its protein product is CASSLTGTDYTEAFF.

This rearrangement joins TRBV6-1 to TRBJ2-3; TRBD1 might be the D (6 bases). Germline V gives CDR1 MNHNS, CDR2 SASEGT. Trimming pared 6 bases from V and 9 bases from J, leaving 19 bases between. The CDR3 sequence is 14 residues long. CDR3 in amino acids: CASSDTSSGATQYF. DNA of the CDR3: TGTGCCAGCAGCGATACCTCCTCAGGGGCGACGCAGTATTTT.

This clonotype occurred a few times. The chain employs TRBV19 and TRBJ2-3, with TRBD2 matching 9 bases. The V and J ends lost 3 bases and 6 bases, in that order; junction bases with no gene match: 10. Germline-derived CDR1 and CDR2 are LNHDA and SQIVND (reference sequence). The CDR3 is 16 residues long. The CDR3 reads CASSIAAGGPRDTQYF. The CDR3 DNA sequence: TGTGCCAGTAGTATCGCGGCGGGAGGGCCAAGGGATACGCAGTATTTT.

This rearrangement joins TRBV20-1 to TRBJ2-5; 7 positions match TRBD2. Trimming removed 0 bases from V and 4 bases from J; junction bases left unmatched: 11. The CDR3 contains 16 residues. From germline, CDR1 is DFQATT and CDR2 SNEGSKA (reference sequence). The CDR3 is CSARDLAGVALETQYF. CDR3 DNA sequence: TGCAGTGCTAGAGATCTGGCGGGAGTAGCCTTAGAGACCCAGTACTTC.

The J gene is TRBJ2-5, the V gene TRBV2; D perhaps matches TRBD2 (5 bases). The CDR3 spans 15 residues. V lost 5 bases to trimming and J lost 0 bases, with 13 bases between them. The germline gives CDR1 SNHLY, CDR2 FYNNEI. The DNA of the CDR3 is TGTGCCAGCAGTTACCAAACAGCGGACCAAGAGACCCAGTACTTC. This translates into CASSYQTADQETQYF. The entire variable domain, with the rest obtained from reference TRBV2 and TRBJ2-5, is as follows: EPEVTQTPSHQVTQMGQEVILRCVPISNHLYFYWYRQILGQKVEFLVSFYNNEISEKSEIFDDQFSVERPDGSNFTLKIRSTKLEDSAMYFCASSYQTADQETQYFGPGTRLLVL.

This chain joins TRBV5-1 and TRBJ1-5; unclear D gene. Trimming cost V 0 bases and J 1 base, with 8 bases left between them. This CDR3 spans 15 amino acids. Looked up from germline, CDR1 is SGHRS and CDR2 is YFSETQ. The CDR3 region is CASSLGAESNQPQHF. The CDR3 DNA reads TGCGCCAGCAGCTTGGGGGCAGAGAGCAATCAGCCCCAGCATTTT.

This clonotype was found many times. V usage is TRBV12-3 or TRBV12-4 and J usage is TRBJ1-1; D is unresolved. The CDR3 is 13 amino acids. V was shortened by 7 bases and J by 8 bases, with 17 bases between the two germline ends. CDR3 nucleotide sequence: TGTGCCAGCACCCCAAATTCGGGGTACGAAGCTTTCTTT. It yields the protein CASTPNSGYEAFF.

This clonotype was observed a few times. The rearrangement uses TRBV20-1 and TRBJ2-7, with a tentative D call TRBD2 (5 bases). Trimming pared 5 bases from V and 3 bases from J, leaving 11 bases between. The germline V gene encodes CDR1 DFQATT and CDR2 SNEGSKA (reference sequence). This CDR3 is 12 amino acids long. The CDR3 DNA reads TGCAGTGCTCCGGGATATCTCTACGAGCAGTACTTC. It specifies CSAPGYLYEQYF.

This chain connects TRBV11-3 to TRBJ2-1, with a possible D match to TRBD2 (6 bases). CDR1 and CDR2 (germline): SGHNT, YENEEA. Trimming removed 5 bases at V and 7 bases at J, with 15 bases between. The CDR3 sequence is 14 residues long. The CDR3 coding sequence is TGTGCCAGCAGCCCCGGGCGGGGCTCAAATGAGCAGTTCTTC. Translation gives CASSPGRGSNEQFF.

The chain employs TRBV18 and TRBJ2-1; maybe TRBD2 (5 bases). This CDR3 contains 13 residues. Trimming took 2 bases from V and 8 from J, leaving 10 bases between them. CDR1 and CDR2 from the germline V gene are KGHSH and LQKENI. DNA for the CDR3: TGTGCCAGCTCACCAACTAGGCGACATGAGCAGTTCTTC. It yields the protein CASSPTRRHEQFF.